This record covers a single T cell receptor (beta chain). The source of the sample is a study of blood T cell repertoires in COVID-19. Study-wide background: The United States, Italy and Spain supplied acute and convalescent COVID-19 samples. PBMCs, B-cell-depleted T cells, or T cells were the source of the cDNA or gDNA that made up the material.

Methods used by the authors: Amplifying reference gene primers gave estimates of nucleated cell counts. This table comes from immunoSEQ multiplex PCR, and its TCRdb copy is limited to in-frame clones, with some not included. Clone size and the V and J calls come from that table; the DNA yielded D and trimming. The sample lists some 300,000 clones, around nine tenths occurring once. Per germline, CDR1 LNHDA and CDR2 SQIVND (reference sequence). J lost 5 bases, V lost 4 bases, and 13 bases had no gene match. The CDR3 runs to 17 residues. The sample comprised peripheral blood. This TCR was recovered from an older woman with COVID-19, enrolled during active disease. This chain links TRBV19 with TRBJ1-5; 8 bases agree with TRBD1. CDR3 DNA sequence: TGTGCCAGTAGTACACCTCCGAGGACAGGGAACCATCAGCCCCAGCATTTT. The encoded protein is CASSTPPRTGNHQPQHF.